The rows below give T cell receptor beta chains drawn from one sample of a study of T cells in Graves' hyperthyroidism and ophthalmopathy. A single record per CDR3 protein comes from TCRdb applying MiXCR to the multiplex PCR reads. The sample contains about 180,000 distinct CDR3 sequences, roughly 9.4% of which appear only once. Material: blood. The origin of the receptors is a woman aged 18-30 years with Graves' hyperthyroidism that later progressed to Graves' ophthalmopathy. CDR3s include the opening cysteine and the closing phenylalanine or tryptophan. The D gene is left open where the match is weak. For some rows the clone size is stated as once, few or many, or as a class when expanded; others skip it.

-	many	TRBJ1-1	TRBV6-5	TGTGCCAGCAGTTACGTTAGGGTTTTTTTTGGTACTGAAGCTTTCTTT	CASSYVRVFFGTEAFF
TRBD1	-	TRBJ2-1	TRBV27	TGTGCCAGCAGTTTAAGGGGGACAGGGGGCGTTGAGCAGTTCTTC	CASSLRGTGGVEQFF
-	many	TRBJ2-5	TRBV2	TGTGCCAGCAGTGATCTTAGCAGGGCTGTGTACCAAGAGACCCAGTACTTC	CASSDLSRAVYQETQYF
-	-	TRBJ2-7	TRBV4-1	TGCGCCGGCAGCCGCGGCCTGGCGGACCACTACGAGCAGTACTTC	CAGSRGLADHYEQYF
-	many	TRBJ2-1	TRBV5-1	TGCGCCAGCAGCTTGTCGGGACCCACCAATGAGCAGTTCTTC	CASSLSGPTNEQFF
-	many	TRBJ2-1	TRBV20-1	TGCAGTGCTAGAGACGTGGCGTACAATGAGCAGTTCTTC	CSARDVAYNEQFF
-	few	TRBJ2-2	TRBV27	TGTGCCAGCAGTGACAAGGACAGTAACACCGGGGAGCTGTTTTTT	CASSDKDSNTGELFF
TRBD1	many	TRBJ1-1	TRBV12-3/TRBV12-4	TGTGCCAGCAGTTTGGGGACAGGGGGAGGGAACACTGAAGCTTTCTTT	CASSLGTGGGNTEAFF
-	many	TRBJ1-4	TRBV7-9	TGTGCCAGCAGCCTCACCAGGGGTGCTAATGAAAAACTGTTTTTT	CASSLTRGANEKLFF
-	many	TRBJ1-2	TRBV14	TGTGCCAGCAGCCAAGAGGGACTAAGCTATGGCTACACCTTC	CASSQEGLSYGYTF